What follows are 27 T cell receptor beta chains derived from one specimen sequenced in a study of regulatory T cells in long-lasting Graves disease. As for time point: persistent/refractory GD, antithyroid drugs over 5 years with positive TRAb. From RNA extracted from PBMCs, the TCR library was made. In building TCR beta libraries, iRepertoire HTBI primers were used together with Arm-PCR of CDR3 regions. TCRdb called the multiplex PCR reads again in MiXCR, with one record for every CDR3 protein. The profile covers about 470,000 distinct CDR3 sequences, with around 20% appearing a single time and over 7.5% taken by the ten largest. The sequences come from peripheral blood mononuclear cells (PBMCs), collected when the disease was refractory, from a patient treated with antithyroid drugs. Receptor source: a female donor with Graves disease.

This clonotype was counted a few times. The CDR3 loop is CASSTGRTGVAKNIQYF. As DNA, the CDR3 is TGTGCCAGCAGTACCGGGAGGACAGGGGTAGCCAAAAACATTCAGTACTTC. This chain links TRBV6-1 with TRBJ2-4, with 9 bases identical to TRBD1. The CDR3 extends over 17 amino acids. The J segment lost 0 bases and the V segment lost 5 bases, leaving 8 bases of the junction unmatched. CDR1 MNHNS and CDR2 SASEGT come from the germline V gene.

This clonotype turned up a few times. This chain joins TRBV20-1 and TRBJ1-1; D ambiguous. Germline assignment: CDR1 DFQATT and CDR2 SNEGSKA (reference sequence). Between the trimmed V and J ends, which lost 3 bases and 3 bases, there was a span of 5 bases. The CDR3 runs 11 residues. DNA of the CDR3: TGCAGTGCTAGTTCCTACACTGAAGCTTTCTTT. Translation: CSASSYTEAFF.

This clonotype was counted a few times. This CDR3 reads CASSHLDRGHRINYGYTF. In DNA form, the CDR3 reads TGTGCCAGCAGCCATTTGGACAGGGGGCATCGGATCAACTATGGCTACACCTTC. The chain has TRBV3-1 and TRBJ1-2; the match to TRBD1 covers 11 bases. CDR1 is LGHDT, CDR2 YNNKEL, per germline (reference sequence). The CDR3 totals 18 residues. Trimming cost V 3 bases and J 2 bases; bases outside gene matches: 11.

The chain joins TRBV6-1 to TRBJ2-2; a weak D match, TRBD2 (5 bases). The CDR3 covers 18 residues. V lost 0 bases to trimming and J lost 4 bases, with 18 bases between them. Per the germline V gene, CDR1 is MNHNS and CDR2 is SASEGT. The CDR3 DNA is TGTGCCAGCAGTGAAGCTTCTGTGTGGGAGCGGCCCACCGGGGAGCTGTTTTTT. This sequence encodes CASSEASVWERPTGELFF.

In its sample, this clonotype was seen many times. A junction boundary mismatches the germline segment, possibly from a read error. The chain recombines TRBV2 with TRBJ1-1; D is uncertain. In germline, CDR1 is SNHLY, CDR2 FYNNEI. The CDR3 has 13 amino acids. The chain's CDR3 is CASSRDMNTEAFF. In DNA, the CDR3 is TGCGCCAGCAGCCGAGATATGAACACTGAAGCTTTCTTT.

A few counts support this clonotype. The V gene is TRBV2, the J gene TRBJ1-1; 7 nucleotides agree with TRBD1. V trimming: 5 bases; J trimming: 7 bases; junction bases outside the gene matches: 7. CDR1 SNHLY and CDR2 FYNNEI come from the germline V gene. There are 13 residues in the CDR3. Here the CDR3 DNA reads TGTGCCAGCAGTCCCCTAGACAGGGTTGAAGCTTTCTTT. It is translated as CASSPLDRVEAFF.

This clonotype occurred many times. This chain uses TRBV20-1 with TRBJ1-5, with 8 nucleotides matching TRBD1. The CDR3 runs to 15 residues. With V trimmed by 5 bases and J by 1 base, 7 bases remained unmatched. CDR1 and CDR2 (germline): DFQATT, SNEGSKA (reference sequence). The CDR3 loop reads CSAPGGGRSNQPQHF. DNA of the CDR3: TGCAGTGCTCCAGGGGGCGGGAGAAGCAATCAGCCCCAGCATTTT.

Remarks on this clonotype: Germline and junction disagree at one end, which may indicate a read error. The V gene is TRBV7-7, the J gene TRBJ2-7; 9 bases map to TRBD1. The CDR3 consists of 15 residues. CDR1 and CDR2 (germline): SSHAT, FNYEAQ (reference sequence). CDR3 bases: TGTGCTAGCAGCTTAGAAGCGGGACAGGGCTACGAGCAGTACTTC. Translating it yields CASSLEAGQGYEQYF. Full variable domain (outside the CDR3, taken from reference TRBV7-7 and TRBJ2-7): GAGVSQSPRYKVTKRGQDVTLRCDPISSHATLYWYQQALGQGPEFLTYFNYEAQPDKSGLPSDRFSAERPEGSISTLTIQRTEQRDSAMYRCASSLEAGQGYEQYFGPGTRLTVT.

This clonotype was recorded many times. This rearrangement joins TRBV28 to TRBJ2-5, with 9 bases lining up with TRBD1. V lost 6 bases, J lost 3 bases, and 5 bases stayed unmatched. Looked up from germline, CDR1 is MDHEN and CDR2 is SYDVKM. The CDR3 consists of 14 residues. For the CDR3, the DNA is TGTGCCAGCAGCGCGACAGGGGGAAAAGAGACCCAGTACTTC. Protein: CASSATGGKETQYF.

This clonotype occurred once. The chain joins TRBV9 to TRBJ2-1; 9 bases map to TRBD2. The CDR3 has 16 residues. Germline loops: CDR1 SGDLS, CDR2 YYNGEE. The J segment lost 8 bases and the V segment lost 2 bases, leaving 11 bases of the junction unmatched. Here the CDR3 DNA reads TGTGCCAGCAGCGTGCGGGGGGGGACTAGTGGCGATGAGCAGTTCTTC. Translating gives CASSVRGGTSGDEQFF.

This clonotype was counted between two and nine times. This chain connects TRBV24-1 to TRBJ2-3; possibly TRBD1 for D (6 bases). Germline V gives CDR1 KGHDR, CDR2 SFDVKD. The germline V and J ends were trimmed by 4 bases and 3 bases, with 10 bases remaining between them. This CDR3 contains 14 residues. The CDR3 bases are TGTGCCACCAGTGACTCCGGGACAACAGATACGCAGTATTTT. It specifies CATSDSGTTDTQYF.

This clonotype was observed a few times. The chain uses TRBV28 and TRBJ2-5; perhaps TRBD2 as D (6 bases). Germline V lookup: CDR1 MDHEN, CDR2 SYDVKM. The CDR3 covers 16 residues. Trimming took 8 bases from V and 5 from J, leaving 24 bases between them. The CDR3 coding sequence is TGTGCCAGCTTTTCCTCTAGCGTTGGGTATGTGGAGACCCAGTACTTC. This encodes CASFSSSVGYVETQYF. Supplemented by reference TRBV28 and TRBJ2-5, the full variable domain reads DVKVTQSSRYLVKRTGEKVFLECVQDMDHENMFWYRQDPGLGLRLIYFSYDVKMKEKGDIPEGYSVSREKKERFSLILESASTNQTSMYLCASFSSSVGYVETQYFGPGTRLLVL.

At least ten counts were recorded for this clonotype. The chain joins TRBV28 to TRBJ1-5; D is undetermined. V was trimmed by 5 bases and J by 10 bases, leaving 21 bases between them. The CDR3 runs 15 residues. Germline V gives CDR1 MDHEN, CDR2 SYDVKM. In DNA form, the CDR3 reads TGTGCCAGCAGTCCCCGTGGCAGGCCTCAGACTCCCCAGCATTTT. It encodes CASSPRGRPQTPQHF. Based on the CDR3 plus reference TRBV28 and TRBJ1-5, the full variable domain is DVKVTQSSRYLVKRTGEKVFLECVQDMDHENMFWYRQDPGLGLRLIYFSYDVKMKEKGDIPEGYSVSREKKERFSLILESASTNQTSMYLCASSPRGRPQTPQHFGDGTRLSIL.

The chain joins TRBV7-8 to TRBJ2-2; 10 nucleotides match TRBD2. After removal of 3 bases from V and 4 bases from J, the junction contained 11 bases not matched to a gene. The CDR3 has 18 residues. Germline V gene lookup returns CDR1 SGHVS and CDR2 FQNEAQ. CDR3 in DNA: TGTGCCAGCAGCTTGCCACGTGAACTAGCGGGAATCACCGGGGAGCTGTTTTTT. This encodes CASSLPRELAGITGELFF.

The rearrangement uses TRBV19 and TRBJ1-1; the D is unclear. Germline-derived CDR1 and CDR2 are LNHDA and SQIVND (reference sequence). V lost 7 bases, J lost 1 base, and 10 bases lay in between. This CDR3 comprises 13 residues. CDR3: CASTKRANTEAFF. The CDR3 region has the DNA TGTGCCAGTACTAAAAGGGCGAACACTGAAGCTTTCTTT.

This clonotype was detected many times. The rearrangement joins TRBV12-3 or TRBV12-4 to TRBJ1-2, with TRBD1 matching 8 bases. The CDR3 covers 13 residues. After removal of 6 bases from V and 8 bases from J, the junction contained 8 bases not matched to a gene. Here the CDR3 DNA reads TGTGCCAGCAGCCTTGGACAGGGCTGGGGCTACACCTTC. Protein sequence: CASSLGQGWGYTF.

This sequence joins TRBV4-1 and TRBJ1-2; unclear D gene. Trimming cost V 0 bases and J 8 bases, with 7 bases left between them. This CDR3 contains 12 residues. Germline CDR1 and CDR2: MGHRA and YSYEKL. CDR3 coding DNA: TGCGCCAGCAGCCAAGAGGGTAGCGGCTACACCTTC. Encoded protein: CASSQEGSGYTF.

This clonotype was seen only a few times. The rearrangement links TRBV28 to TRBJ2-1; D may correspond to TRBD1 or TRBD2 (5 bases each). The germline CDR1 and CDR2 sequences are MDHEN and SYDVKM. V dropped 6 bases and J dropped 0 bases, with 12 bases sitting between them. The CDR3 is made up of 15 amino acids. CDR3 DNA: TGTGCCAGCAGCACCCCCGGGACCTCCTACAATGAGCAGTTCTTC. Translated: CASSTPGTSYNEQFF.

This clonotype occurred a few times. V gene TRBV14 combines with J gene TRBJ2-2; TRBD2 might be the D (6 bases). V lost 5 bases and J 4 bases, leaving 20 bases between the germline ends. The CDR3 is made up of 17 amino acids. The germline V gene encodes CDR1 SGHDN and CDR2 FVKESK. The CDR3: CASSGLPTKRVTGELFF. The CDR3 DNA follows: TGTGCCAGCAGCGGACTACCGACAAAACGGGTCACCGGGGAGCTGTTTTTT. Looking up the rest from reference TRBV14 and TRBJ2-2 gives the full variable domain: EAGVTQFPSHSVIEKGQTVTLRCDPISGHDNLYWYRRVMGKEIKFLLHFVKESKQDESGMPNNRFLAERTGGTYSTLKVQPAELEDSGVYFCASSGLPTKRVTGELFFGEGSRLTVL.

The rearrangement uses TRBV15 and TRBJ2-5; 8 nucleotides line up with TRBD1. Germline V lookup: CDR1 LNHNV, CDR2 YYDKDF (reference sequence). Trimming at V came to 0 bases and at J to 1 base, leaving 1 base not matched to a gene. This CDR3 has 15 residues. The CDR3 DNA reads as TGTGCCACCAGCAGAGACGGACAGGGCCAAGAGACCCAGTACTTC. Translating gives CATSRDGQGQETQYF.

This clonotype occurred many times. This sequence joins TRBV11-2 and TRBJ2-7; 7 nucleotides match TRBD2. The J segment lost 3 bases and the V segment lost 3 bases, leaving 8 bases of the junction unmatched. Germline V lookup: CDR1 SGHAT, CDR2 FQNNGV. The length of the CDR3 is 15 residues. The CDR3 coding sequence is TGTGCCAGCAGCTTTGAGGGAGGGCCGGTCTACGAGCAGTACTTC. Its translation: CASSFEGGPVYEQYF.

This chain connects TRBV7-9 to TRBJ2-3; tentative D call: TRBD2 (6 bases). Trimming stripped 2 bases from V and 2 bases from J, with 8 bases between. The germline V gene has CDR1 SEHNR and CDR2 FQNEAQ (reference sequence). CDR3 size: 14 residues. The CDR3 region is CASSLLAFTDTQYF. The CDR3 DNA is TGTGCCAGCAGCTTACTAGCGTTCACAGATACGCAGTATTTT.

This CDR3 is CASSEDGLVTNEQFF. The DNA of the CDR3 is TGTGCCAGCAGTGAAGACGGACTAGTAACGAATGAGCAGTTCTTC. V gene TRBV13 combines with J gene TRBJ2-1; 7 bases match TRBD2. The germline CDR1 and CDR2 sequences are PRHDT and FYEKMQ (reference sequence). This CDR3 region has 15 residues. V lost 6 bases and J lost 7; bases outside the gene matches: 12.

This clonotype was counted ten times or more. The gene calls are TRBV11-2 and TRBJ2-2; 10 nucleotides match TRBD2. The CDR3 is 16 residues long. Looked up from germline, CDR1 is SGHAT and CDR2 is FQNNGV. Trimming took 1 base from V and 7 from J; bases not matched to a gene: 6. CDR3: CASSLGAGGHGGELFF. The CDR3 DNA sequence: TGTGCCAGCAGCTTAGGAGCGGGAGGGCATGGCGGGGAGCTGTTTTTT.

V gene TRBV20-1 combines with J gene TRBJ1-5; 9 bases line up with TRBD1. With 3 bases clipped from V and 4 bases from J, the junction kept 4 bases outside the gene matches. The germline gives CDR1 DFQATT, CDR2 SNEGSKA (reference sequence). This CDR3 region has 14 residues. As DNA, the CDR3 is TGCAGTGCTAGGGACAGGGGCCCTAATCAGCCCCAGCATTTT. Encoded protein: CSARDRGPNQPQHF.

This clonotype was recorded a few times. The J gene is TRBJ2-7, the V gene TRBV5-1; D unresolved. The CDR3 runs 12 residues. Per germline, CDR1 SGHRS and CDR2 YFSETQ. V was pared by 4 bases and J by 5 bases, with 10 bases between. CDR3 DNA sequence: TGCGCCAGCAGCAGGCCAGGTAACGAGCAGTACTTC. Protein product: CASSRPGNEQYF.

This clonotype was counted ten times or more. V gene TRBV28 combines with J gene TRBJ2-7, with 9 bases that match TRBD2. Looked up from germline, CDR1 is MDHEN and CDR2 is SYDVKM. The CDR3 is made up of 14 amino acids. After removal of 4 bases from V and 5 bases from J, the junction contained 6 bases not matched to a gene. The CDR3 sequence is CASSWAGGDDEQYF. CDR3 nucleotide sequence: TGTGCCAGCAGTTGGGCGGGAGGGGATGACGAGCAGTACTTC.